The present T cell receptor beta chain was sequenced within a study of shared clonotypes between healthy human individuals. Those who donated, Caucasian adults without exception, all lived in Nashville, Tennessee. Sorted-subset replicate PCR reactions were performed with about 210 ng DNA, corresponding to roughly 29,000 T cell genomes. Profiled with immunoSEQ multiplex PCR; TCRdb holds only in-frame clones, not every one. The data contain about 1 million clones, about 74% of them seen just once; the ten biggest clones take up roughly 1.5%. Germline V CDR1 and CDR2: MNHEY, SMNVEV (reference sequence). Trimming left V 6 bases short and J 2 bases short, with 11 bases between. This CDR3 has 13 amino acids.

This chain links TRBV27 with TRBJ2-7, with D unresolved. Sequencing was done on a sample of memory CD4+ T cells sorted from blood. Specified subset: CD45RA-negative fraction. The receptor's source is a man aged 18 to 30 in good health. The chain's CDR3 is CASSQPPTYEQYF. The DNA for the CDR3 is TGTGCCAGCAGCCAACCACCTACCTACGAGCAGTACTTC.